The 6 T cell receptor beta chains given below trace back to one sample, sequenced in a study of T cell changes during pregnancy in multiple sclerosis. Assay used: immunoSEQ multiplex PCR; TCRdb lists only in-frame clones, some missing. The sample shows about 44,000 clones, about nine tenths of them seen only once. The input for sequencing was CD4+ T cells from peripheral blood mononuclear cells, taken in the third trimester of pregnancy. The receptors were sampled from a female donor with multiple sclerosis, enrolled in a pregnancy study.

V gene TRBV14 combines with J gene TRBJ2-7; D remains ambiguous. This CDR3 has 13 residues. CDR1 is SGHDN, CDR2 FVKESK, per germline. V lost 0 bases, J lost 2 bases, and 5 bases lay in between. This chain's CDR3 is CASSQDLPYEQYF. The CDR3 DNA is TGTGCCAGCAGCCAAGATCTCCCCTACGAGCAGTACTTC.

This clone was counted between two and nine times. The chain carries TRBV29-1 and TRBJ1-1; no reliable D call. Germline V CDR1 and CDR2: SQVTM, ANQGSEA. The CDR3 spans 13 residues. V lost 4 bases and J 3 bases, leaving 12 bases between the germline ends. In DNA form, the CDR3 reads TGCAGCGTTGGGGCCACGGGAGACACTGAAGCTTTCTTT. Translated, it gives CSVGATGDTEAFF.

The chain has TRBV6-1 and TRBJ2-7; 7 nucleotides line up with TRBD1. Germline assignment: CDR1 MNHNS and CDR2 SASEGT. This CDR3 has 14 residues. With V trimmed by 1 base and J by 3 bases, 3 bases remained unmatched. The DNA for the CDR3 is TGTGCCAGCAGTGAAGTCCCAGGGGGCTACGAGCAGTACTTC. It translates to CASSEVPGGYEQYF.

This chain links TRBV7-3 with TRBJ2-1, with TRBD2 matching over 11 bases. The V gene end was trimmed by 3 bases and the J gene end by 0 bases; junction bases not matched to a gene: 7. The CDR3 extends over 18 amino acids. CDR1 SGHTA and CDR2 FQGTGA come from the germline V gene. Here the CDR3 reads CASSFGTSGWGSYNEQFF. Written as DNA, the CDR3 is TGTGCCAGCAGCTTTGGGACTAGCGGATGGGGCTCCTACAATGAGCAGTTCTTC.

This clone was recorded once. CDR3 DNA: TGCGCCAGCAGCCAAGAGGTGGGAGTTACTTCCGAGCAGTACTTC. It is translated as CASSQEVGVTSEQYF. This rearrangement joins TRBV4-1 to TRBJ2-7; TRBD2 is a possible D gene (5 bases). The V end lost 0 bases, the J end lost 6 bases, and 15 bases lay between the germline ends. Germline CDR1 and CDR2: MGHRA and YSYEKL. This CDR3 is built from 15 residues.

The chain carries TRBV10-1 and TRBJ2-7; 8 nucleotides match TRBD1. The CDR3 is made up of 13 amino acids. The V and J ends lost 6 bases and 2 bases, in that order; junction bases with no gene match: 3. Germline V gene lookup returns CDR1 WNHNN and CDR2 SYGVQD (reference sequence). CDR3 region: CASRDRVTYEQYF. The CDR3, as DNA: TGCGCCAGCAGGGACAGGGTGACCTACGAGCAGTACTTC.